This note documents a single T cell receptor (beta chain) sequence. Antigen specificity is unknown. Samples came from axillary lymph nodes draining the breast cancer. Between the trimmed V and J ends, which lost 10 bases and 5 bases, there was a span of 14 bases. This CDR3 is 12 amino acids long. This entry belongs to a study of breast tumors, draining lymph nodes, adjacent tissues. Study findings and constraints: That most tumor T cells come from lymph nodes remained unproven. Tumor TCR diversity was below lymph nodes but above nontumor tissue. Findings are consistent with lymph node origin and intratumoral expansion of most tumor T cells. Compared with basal-like, luminal-like tumors shared significantly more repertoire with nontumor tissue.

TCRdb passed the multiplex PCR reads through MiXCR, listing each CDR3 protein once. The sample contains approximately 250,000 distinct CDR3 sequences, less than 40% of which appear only once. The chain is built from TRBV12-3 or TRBV12-4 and TRBJ2-5; D may be TRBD2 (6 bases). The receptor comes from a female donor with breast cancer. Some clones in this sample may be carry-over from other donors' samples. The sequencing input was axillary lymph node tissue. As DNA, the CDR3 is TGTGCCACCCAGGGCGGGACGGAGACCCAGTACTTC. Translated: CATQGGTETQYF.